This T cell receptor (beta chain) was sequenced for a study of shared clonotypes between healthy human individuals. Study-level results: Larger estimated richness was generally seen in naive subsets than in memory subsets.

The authors split each subset's genomic DNA evenly across several immunoSEQ plates. Each replicate PCR on the sorted subsets used roughly 190 ng DNA (around 30,000 T cell genomes). How the authors handled the data: ImmunoSEQ sequences covered only the junction and lacked quality scores; filtering therefore differed. The data were produced by immunoSEQ multiplex PCR, yet TCRdb's version contains in-frame clones alone and is incomplete. For V, J and clone size, that table is used; D and trimming come from the DNA. There are 2 million to 3 million clones in the sample; 93% occur only once, and roughly 0.39% lies in the top ten. V gave up 5 bases and J gave up 1 base, with 14 bases separating them. The CDR3 covers 15 residues. Germline CDR1 reads MGHRA; CDR2 reads YSYEKL. As for this clone: The antigen is unknown.

The rearrangement joins TRBV4-1 to TRBJ2-5; D is perhaps TRBD2 (6 bases). Sequencing was carried out using naive CD4+ T cells from PBMCs. This sample's subset: CD45RA+ positively selected. This receptor was obtained from a man in his late teens or twenties in good health. Some clones in this sample may be carry-over from other donors' samples. CDR3 coding DNA: TGCGCCAGCAGCAAGAACCCGGGACTCCAAGAGACCCAGTACTTC. This encodes CASSKNPGLQETQYF.